This TCR beta chain was obtained from a study of metastatic and nonmetastatic thyroid tumors. About the research overall: A comparison of repertoires was made across blood and tumor or nodule tissue from malignant and benign thyroid patients. Study results and caveats: A significant increase in TCR beta diversity was reportedly seen in malignant thyroid tumors relative to benign nodules, in blood and tumor.

TCRdb re-called the PCR reads via MiXCR. The sample lists 30,000 to 35,000 clones; 25% to 30% were seen once. Nobody among the patients had been given any treatment before thyroid surgery. This clone was detected a few times. What it binds is unknown. The CDR3 covers 13 residues. Germline lookup yields CDR1 MDHEN and CDR2 SYDVKM. The V end lost 8 bases, the J end lost 7 bases, and 17 bases lay between the germline ends. The sequenced sample was blood. The rearrangement joins TRBV28 to TRBJ1-2; D uncertain. The sequence derives from a female donor with papillary thyroid cancer or a benign thyroid nodule (not recorded which). Some clones in this sample may be carry-over from other donors' samples. CDR3 residues: CASDLGSGSGYTF. The CDR3 DNA is TGTGCCAGCGACCTGGGGAGCGGTTCTGGCTACACCTTC.